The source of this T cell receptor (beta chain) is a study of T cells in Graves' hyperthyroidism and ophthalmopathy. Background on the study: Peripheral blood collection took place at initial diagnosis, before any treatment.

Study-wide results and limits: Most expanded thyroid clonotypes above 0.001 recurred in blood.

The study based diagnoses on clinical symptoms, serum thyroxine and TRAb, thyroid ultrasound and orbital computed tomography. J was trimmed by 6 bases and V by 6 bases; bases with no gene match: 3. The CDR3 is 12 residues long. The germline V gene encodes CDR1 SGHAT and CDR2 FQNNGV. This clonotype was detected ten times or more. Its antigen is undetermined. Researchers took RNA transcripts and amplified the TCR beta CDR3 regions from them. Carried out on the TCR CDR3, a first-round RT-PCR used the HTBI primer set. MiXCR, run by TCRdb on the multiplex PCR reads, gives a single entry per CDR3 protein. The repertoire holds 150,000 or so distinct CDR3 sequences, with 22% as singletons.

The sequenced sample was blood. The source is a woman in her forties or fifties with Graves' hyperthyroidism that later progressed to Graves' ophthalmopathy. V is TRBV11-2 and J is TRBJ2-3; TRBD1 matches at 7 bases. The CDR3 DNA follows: TGTGCCAGCAGAAACAGGGGTGATACGCAGTATTTT. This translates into CASRNRGDTQYF.